One sample yielded the 13 T cell receptor beta chains listed below, sequenced in a study of T cell responses to AZD1222 COVID-19 vaccine. Generated by immunoSEQ multiplex PCR, the TCRdb table keeps only in-frame clones and is missing some. The table has about 78,000 clones, roughly nine tenths seen once; the top ten hold around 3.4%. The starting material was peripheral blood, obtained 28 days after the second AZD1222 dose. These receptors all come from an adult who received the AZD1222 COVID-19 vaccine.

This clone appeared a single time. The rearrangement uses TRBV11-2 and TRBJ1-1; possible D gene TRBD1, 6 bases. V was trimmed by 5 bases and J by 1 base, leaving 14 bases between them. CDR3 length: 15 amino acids. Germline values: CDR1 SGHAT, CDR2 FQNNGV. Written as DNA, the CDR3 is TGTGCCAGCAGCATTGCAGGGGCCGAGAACACTGAAGCTTTCTTT. Translation: CASSIAGAENTEAFF. Supplemented by reference TRBV11-2 and TRBJ1-1, the full variable domain reads EAGVAQSPRYKIIEKRQSVAFWCNPISGHATLYWYQQILGQGPKLLIQFQNNGVVDDSQLPKDRFSAERLKGVDSTLKIQPAKLEDSAVYLCASSIAGAENTEAFFGQGTRLTVV.

The V and J genes are TRBV9 and TRBJ1-2; D gene uncertain. The CDR3 is 13 residues long. The germline gives CDR1 SGDLS, CDR2 YYNGEE. V was shortened by 0 bases and J by 3 bases, with 6 bases between the two germline ends. The CDR3 is CASSVGSDYGYTF. CDR3 DNA sequence: TGTGCCAGCAGCGTAGGATCGGACTATGGCTACACCTTC. The variable domain in full, with the rest retrieved from reference TRBV9 and TRBJ1-2, is DSGVTQTPKHLITATGQRVTLRCSPRSGDLSVYWYQQSLDQGLQFLIQYYNGEERAKGNILERFSAQQFPDLHSELNLSSLELGDSALYFCASSVGSDYGYTFGSGTRLTVV.

The V and J genes are TRBV19 and TRBJ2-7, with 8 bases lining up with TRBD2. The germline V gene encodes CDR1 LNHDA and CDR2 SQIVND (reference sequence). There are 15 residues in the CDR3. With 3 bases clipped from V and 1 base from J, the junction kept 5 bases outside the gene matches. The CDR3 loop is CASSMGTRLSYEQYF. The CDR3 DNA reads as TGTGCCAGTAGTATGGGGACTAGGCTTTCCTACGAGCAGTACTTC.

V is TRBV30 and J is TRBJ2-7; TRBD1 matches 7 bases. Germline assignment: CDR1 GTSNPN and CDR2 SVGIG (reference sequence). The CDR3 has 13 residues. V lost 1 base to trimming and J lost 2 bases; unmatched junction nucleotides: 2. This chain's CDR3 is CAWSGTGAYEQYF. The CDR3 DNA reads as TGTGCCTGGAGTGGGACAGGAGCCTACGAGCAGTACTTC.

CDR3 nucleotides: TGTGCCAGCAGTCGTGGACGTAGCTACGAGCAGTACTTC. Translated, it gives CASSRGRSYEQYF. V is TRBV6-6 and J is TRBJ2-7; the D is unclear. The V gene lost 5 bases and the J gene lost 3 bases, with 11 bases spanning the gap. CDR3 length equals 13 residues. Germline V CDR1 and CDR2: MNHNY, SVGAGI (reference sequence).

The gene calls are TRBV10-3 and TRBJ2-6, with a weak D call TRBD2 (6 bases). The V end lost 2 bases, the J end lost 0 bases, and 11 bases lay between the germline ends. The germline CDR1 and CDR2 sequences are ENHRY and SYGVKD. The CDR3 loop spans 17 amino acids. The CDR3 DNA reads TGTGCCATCAGTGAGAGTAGCGGCAGCTCTGGGGCCAACGTCCTGACTTTC. It is translated as CAISESSGSSGANVLTF.

The chain recombines TRBV30 with TRBJ1-6; tentatively, D is TRBD1 (6 bases). The CDR3 is made up of 15 amino acids. V lost 2 bases, J lost 10 bases, and 18 bases lay in between. CDR1 GTSNPN and CDR2 SVGIG come from the germline V gene (reference sequence). The CDR3 here is CAWSIMTGGGSPLHF. The CDR3 bases are TGTGCCTGGAGTATAATGACAGGAGGTGGGTCACCCCTCCACTTT. Together with reference TRBV30 and TRBJ1-6, the CDR3 gives the full variable domain: SQTIHQWPATLVQPVGSPLSLECTVEGTSNPNLYWYRQAAGRGLQLLFYSVGIGQISSEVPQNLSASRPQDRQFILSSKKLLLSDSGFYLCAWSIMTGGGSPLHFGNGTRLTVT.

This chain joins TRBV10-2 and TRBJ2-5; perhaps D is TRBD1 or TRBD2 (5 bases each). The CDR3 length is 14 residues. The V end was cut by 6 bases, the J end by 0 bases, with 11 bases between. CDR1 is WSHSY and CDR2 is SAAADI in the germline V gene. CDR3 DNA: TGCGCCAGCAGGAGGGGACGGAACCAAGAGACCCAGTACTTC. Translating it yields CASRRGRNQETQYF.

V is TRBV11-3 and J is TRBJ2-1, with TRBD2 matching 8 bases. Germline V gives CDR1 SGHNT, CDR2 YENEEA. CDR3 length equals 12 residues. V trimming: 5 bases; J trimming: 9 bases; junction bases outside the gene matches: 3. The CDR3 nucleotides read TGTGCCAGCAGCCCGGGGGGGACTGAGCAGTTCTTC. It translates to CASSPGGTEQFF.

The chain uses TRBV27 and TRBJ2-1; 11 bases align to TRBD2. The CDR3 consists of 17 residues. The germline gives CDR1 MNHEY, CDR2 SMNVEV (reference sequence). The V gene end was trimmed by 6 bases and the J gene end by 4 bases; junction bases not matched to a gene: 11. The CDR3 is CASSSEKGLAVYNEQFF. The CDR3 DNA is TGTGCCAGCAGCTCCGAAAAGGGACTAGCGGTGTACAATGAGCAGTTCTTC.

CDR3 coding DNA: TGTGCCAGCAGCCACCTCGGCTACCAAGAGACCCAGTACTTC. Translating it yields CASSHLGYQETQYF. The chain combines TRBV3-1 (or the pseudogene TRBV3-2) with TRBJ2-5; D is undetermined. This CDR3 contains 14 residues. Between the trimmed V and J ends, which lost 3 bases and 0 bases, there was a span of 8 bases. CDR1 is LGHDT and CDR2 is YNNKEL in the germline V gene (reference sequence).

This CDR3 is CASSVGQGNYEQYF. The CDR3 region has the DNA TGTGCCAGCAGCGTAGGGCAGGGGAACTACGAGCAGTACTTC. The rearrangement uses TRBV9 and TRBJ2-7, with D possibly matching TRBD1 (6 bases). Trimming pared 0 bases from V and 3 bases from J, leaving 10 bases between. The CDR3 totals 14 residues. Germline values: CDR1 SGDLS, CDR2 YYNGEE.

The chain employs TRBV7-6 and TRBJ1-5, with D possibly matching TRBD1 (5 bases). CDR3 length: 15 amino acids. V was pared by 5 bases and J by 5 bases, with 16 bases between. Per germline, CDR1 SGHVS and CDR2 FNYEAQ. The CDR3 nucleotides are TGTGCCAGCAGCCGAATCTCAGGGTTGGATCAGCCCCAGCATTTT. Amino acid sequence: CASSRISGLDQPQHF.